This is a list of T cell receptor beta chains from one sample in a study of blood T cell repertoires in COVID-19. Measured with immunoSEQ multiplex PCR; TCRdb has only the in-frame clones, and not every one. The table lists about 100,000 clones, 75% to 95% of them singletons. Specimen: peripheral blood. The receptors originated from a woman aged 25 to 39 with acute or convalescent COVID-19. Both conserved end residues are part of each CDR3. Each record gives: J gene, V gene, clone size, CDR3 protein. The size field is filled for only some rows; it gives once, few, many or a size class.

J gene: TRBJ1-5
V gene: TRBV4-2
clone size: NA
CDR3 protein: CASSQEVGPSNQPQHF

J gene: TRBJ2-1
V gene: TRBV5-4
clone size: NA
CDR3 protein: CASSIGDFGYNEQFF

J gene: TRBJ2-1
V gene: TRBV6-6
clone size: NA
CDR3 protein: CASSPTGGGRLSSYNEQFF

J gene: TRBJ2-5
V gene: TRBV11-3
clone size: NA
CDR3 protein: CASSLPWDRLETQYF

J gene: TRBJ1-2
V gene: TRBV6-2/TRBV6-3
clone size: NA
CDR3 protein: CASSLSSNYGYTF

J gene: TRBJ1-6
V gene: TRBV12-5
clone size: few
CDR3 protein: CASGLVDSSPLHF

J gene: TRBJ1-1
V gene: TRBV2
clone size: NA
CDR3 protein: CARSRGNTEAFF

J gene: TRBJ2-7
V gene: TRBV18
clone size: NA
CDR3 protein: CASSPGTSGSYEQYF

J gene: TRBJ1-5
V gene: TRBV18
clone size: NA
CDR3 protein: CASSPGQGMYQPQHF

J gene: TRBJ1-2
V gene: TRBV9
clone size: NA
CDR3 protein: CASSVDPGTRGGYTF

J gene: TRBJ2-2
V gene: TRBV5-1
clone size: NA
CDR3 protein: CASSLLGGTRGGRSGELFF

J gene: TRBJ1-1
V gene: TRBV21-1
clone size: NA
CDR3 protein: CASSKYLGDLNTEAFF

J gene: TRBJ2-5
V gene: TRBV6-5
clone size: NA
CDR3 protein: CASRPTGGETQYF